The present T cell receptor beta chain was sequenced within a study of T cells in Graves' hyperthyroidism and ophthalmopathy (dated by TCRdb to about 2019). A note on the overall study: Peripheral blood samples were taken at initial diagnosis, before any treatment was given. The 100 or so discovery patients were randomly split 7:3 into training and test sets. To identify TCR V-J signatures that set the groups apart, the researchers used a discovery cohort of about a hundred patients, made up of some 41 with Graves' ophthalmopathy and some 55 with stable Graves' hyperthyroidism. An independent validation cohort of around 20 hyperthyroidism patients and about 15 patients who later progressed to ophthalmopathy tested prospective prediction of ophthalmopathy. Thyroid tissue and blood T-cell repertoires from six or seven Graves' hyperthyroidism patients were also compared in the study. The paper reports TCR Vbeta CDR3 sequencing of over 120 peripheral blood samples: approximately 43 ophthalmopathy, 70 to 85 hyperthyroidism and 17 progressor patients. After sampling, hyperthyroidism patients received methimazole starting at 30 mg daily, and ophthalmopathy patients received high-dose intravenous methylprednisolone.

The TCR beta CDR3 regions were amplified from the RNA transcripts. The TCR CDR3 was subjected to a first round of RT-PCR using the HTBI primer set and the Qiagen OneStep RT-PCR kit. The libraries were constructed in a second round of multiplex PCR and then size-selected and purified. Sequencing of the libraries was done on an Illumina HiSeq2000 using paired-end 100 bp reads. Per the authors' processing: Raw data were processed with SOAPnuke, discarding reads with adapters, uncalled bases, mean Phred below 15, or no exact constant-primer or identifier match. High-quality paired reads were merged with COPE v1.2.5, and unique nucleotide sequences were defined as clonotypes. MiTCR v1.1 was used to align clonotypes to the IMGT TRBV, TRBD and TRBJ reference segments. The analysis was restricted to V-J combinations with a frequency above 0.0001, which together covered around 99% of the repertoires. A TCS score was defined as the ratio between F50 (clonal expansion) and ExV (chaos), using BLOSUM62-based TCRdist between CDR3 peptides within each V-J. Welch's t-statistics and random forest reduced approximately 520 V-J features to 10 to 15, which were used in a naive Bayes classifier (R e1071). TCRdb reprocessed the public reads (quality trimming at Q25 with fastp, clone calling with MiXCR) and kept in-frame beta chains. CDR3 protein duplicates are merged, each entry listing the most common genes and DNA. These V and J calls rely on TCRdb rather than the paper's analysis. A total of about 410,000 distinct CDR3 sequences appear in this sample, approximately 14% of them only once. The top ten hold around 13% of the sample.

General study outcomes and caveats: Most expanded thyroid clonotypes (frequency above 0.001) were also detected in blood, suggesting blood repertoires may reflect thyroid immune responses. During validation, the model predicted progression to ophthalmopathy a median of around six months ahead of onset, with around 65% sensitivity and roughly 72% specificity. Sample size was not statistically predetermined, and blinding of investigators to group allocation was not performed. A 13 V-J signature model separated ophthalmopathy from stable hyperthyroidism, with around 88% sensitivity and just under 84% specificity in cross-validation and 80%/75% in testing.

In the ophthalmopathy patients, disease was moderately to severely active, with a Clinical Activity Score of 3 or more, a NOSPECS grade of 4 or more, and a duration of less than 3 months. The study excluded patients with uncontrolled infections, other autoimmune diseases, pregnancy or lactation. Diagnoses were based on clinical symptoms, serum thyroxine and TRAb, thyroid ultrasound and orbital computed tomography. PBMCs were isolated from approximately 10 ml of fresh peripheral blood by Ficoll-Paque density gradient centrifugation. Total RNA was extracted using Trizol reagent, and RNA quality was assessed on an Agilent 2100 Bioanalyzer. At least ten counts were recorded for this clonotype. Its recognized antigen is unknown. Per-nucleotide qualities are absent, and no much larger clonotype sits a single base away. The TCR sequence derives from a man between 18 and 29 years old with Graves' ophthalmopathy. Sequencing used blood.

This receptor has the CDR3 CASSVGGQNEQYF. The DNA sequence is as follows: TGTGCCAGCAGTGTGGGGGGGCAAAACGAGCAGTACTTC. The rearrangement combines TRBV6-1 with TRBJ2-7; TRBD2 is possibly the D segment (7 matching bases). From its cysteine to its phenylalanine, the CDR3 spans 13 amino acids. The read is trimmed to its CDR3 DNA, 39 bases read in frame from base 1. CDR1 is given as MNHNS and CDR2 as SASEGT, both from the germline V gene. V loses 4 bases, J loses 5 bases, and the germline ends lie 12 bases apart.